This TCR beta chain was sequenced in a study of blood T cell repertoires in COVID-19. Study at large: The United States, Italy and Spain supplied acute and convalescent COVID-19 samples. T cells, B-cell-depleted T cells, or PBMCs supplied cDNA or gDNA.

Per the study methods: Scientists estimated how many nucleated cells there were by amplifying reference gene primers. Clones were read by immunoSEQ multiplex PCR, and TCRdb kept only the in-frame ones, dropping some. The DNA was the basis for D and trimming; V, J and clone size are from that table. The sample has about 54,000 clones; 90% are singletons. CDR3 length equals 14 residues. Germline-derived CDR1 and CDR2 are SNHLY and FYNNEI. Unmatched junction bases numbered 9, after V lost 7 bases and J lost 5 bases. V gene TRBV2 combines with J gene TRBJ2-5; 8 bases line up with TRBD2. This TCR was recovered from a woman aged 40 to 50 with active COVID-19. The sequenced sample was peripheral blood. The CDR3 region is CASKVRAGVETQYF. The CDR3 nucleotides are TGTGCCAGCAAGGTCAGAGCGGGGGTTGAGACCCAGTACTTC.